Listed below are T cell receptor beta chains from one sample, sequenced in a study of cytomegalovirus exposure and HLA in healthy donors. Generated by immunoSEQ multiplex PCR, the TCRdb table keeps only in-frame clones and is missing some. The table includes approximately 140,000 clones, just under 75% detected once. Sequencing input: PBMCs. These receptor sequences come from a woman aged 18-29 years in good health and CMV-seronegative. CDR3s include the opening cysteine and the closing phenylalanine or tryptophan. The D gene is left open where the match is weak. Expanded clones are given a class, and other clones once, few, many or no size at all.

.	TRBV2	TRBJ1-1	.	TGTGCCAGCCTTACAGGGTGGAACACTGAAGCTTTCTTT	CASLTGWNTEAFF
.	TRBV30	TRBJ1-1	.	TGTGCCTGGAGTGCCGGAGGAGGGTACACTGAAGCTTTCTTT	CAWSAGGGYTEAFF
.	TRBV5-1	TRBJ1-4	.	TGCGCCAGCAGCTTGGCCCCCGGACAACTAATCGAAAAACTGTTTTTT	CASSLAPGQLIEKLFF
TRBD1	TRBV6-1	TRBJ1-5	few	TGTGCCAGCAGGACAGGGAGAGAGATTCAGCCCCAGCATTTT	CASRTGREIQPQHF
.	TRBV7-5	TRBJ2-4	.	TGTGCCAGAAGCTTATCCGACAGGGGCGGGGGAGACATTCAGTACTTC	CARSLSDRGGGDIQYF
.	TRBV28	TRBJ2-1	once	TGTGCCAGCAGGGACAGTATGATTTGGAACAATGAGCAGTTCTTC	CASRDSMIWNNEQFF
.	TRBV18	TRBJ1-1	.	TGTGCCAGCTCACCCTACGGCAGGGGAAGGGACACTGAAGCTTTCTTT	CASSPYGRGRDTEAFF
TRBD1	TRBV9	TRBJ2-3	.	TGTGCCAGCAGCGCCGGGGACAGGGGCACAGATACGCAGTATTTT	CASSAGDRGTDTQYF
TRBD2	TRBV4-1	TRBJ2-5	few	TGCGCCAGCAGCCAACCAGGACTAGCGGGGGGGCAACGTCAAGAGACCCAGTACTTC	CASSQPGLAGGQRQETQYF
.	TRBV10-3	TRBJ2-7	.	TGTGCCATCAGGACAGGTTGGGGTGAGCAGTACTTC	CAIRTGWGEQYF
TRBD2	TRBV18	TRBJ2-1	.	TGTGCCAGCTCACCACCTGGGACTAGCGGGAGCCCCCCCCAGTTCTTC	CASSPPGTSGSPPQFF
.	TRBV7-9	TRBJ1-1	.	TGTGCCAGCAGCGCGGGACCAAACACTGAAGCTTTCTTT	CASSAGPNTEAFF
TRBD1	TRBV27	TRBJ1-5	.	TGTGCCAGCAGGCCTACCGGGACAGGGTACAATCAGCCCCAGCATTTT	CASRPTGTGYNQPQHF
TRBD1	TRBV5-8	TRBJ2-1	.	TGTGCCGGGGGACAGGCGAACTACAATGAGCAGTTCTTC	CAGGQANYNEQFF
.	TRBV18	TRBJ1-5	.	TGTGCCAGCTCCGGACAGTTCAATCAGCCCCAGCATTTT	CASSGQFNQPQHF
.	TRBV4-1	TRBJ1-5	.	TGCGCCAGCAGCCAAGATCACAATCAGCCCCAGCATTTT	CASSQDHNQPQHF
.	TRBV9	TRBJ2-1	.	TGTGCCAGCAGCACTAGTAATGAGCAGTTCTTC	CASSTSNEQFF
TRBD1	TRBV9	TRBJ1-6	.	TGTGCCAGCAGCGTAGAGGGGGCTCGTAATTCACCCCTCCACTTT	CASSVEGARNSPLHF
.	TRBV4-2	TRBJ2-1	.	TGTGCCAGCAGCCAAGGTGGTGGTGGGAGACAGTTCTTC	CASSQGGGGRQFF
.	TRBV28	TRBJ2-7	.	TGTGCCAGCCTGGGGGGTCCCTACGAGCAGTACTTC	CASLGGPYEQYF
TRBD2	TRBV7-8	TRBJ2-1	once	TGTGCCAGCAGCTTGCGCGGGGGGGCCTACAATGAGCAGTTCTTC	CASSLRGGAYNEQFF
.	TRBV11-2	TRBJ2-7	.	TGTGCCAGCAGTTTTGCGGGGCAAGAGCAGTACTTC	CASSFAGQEQYF
TRBD1	TRBV6-5	TRBJ2-7	.	TGTGCCAGCAGCCCAGGGACAGACCTCTCCTACGAGCAGTACTTC	CASSPGTDLSYEQYF
TRBD1	TRBV6-1	TRBJ1-5	once	TGTGCCAGCGCCCCGGGACAGGGGACCAATCAGCCCCAGCATTTT	CASAPGQGTNQPQHF
.	TRBV2	TRBJ1-4	few	TGTGCCAGCAGCCCGCACTCCCGGGAAAAACTGTTTTTT	CASSPHSREKLFF
.	TRBV5-1	TRBJ2-1	.	TGCGCCAGCAGCTTGGGGCAGGGGGCGGGGGATGAGCAGTTCTTC	CASSLGQGAGDEQFF
TRBD1	TRBV7-9	TRBJ1-1	.	TGTGCCAGCAGCCCAGACGCACAGGGGGCGCGTGCTTTCTTT	CASSPDAQGARAFF
.	TRBV21-1	TRBJ1-2	.	TGTGCCAGCAGATCCAGACAGGGGAATGGCTACACCTTC	CASRSRQGNGYTF
.	TRBV18	TRBJ1-3	.	TGTGCCAGCTCACCTGCAGGGGCCGCTGGTATAGGAAACACCATATATTTT	CASSPAGAAGIGNTIYF
TRBD2	TRBV15	TRBJ2-5	.	TGTGCCACCAGCAGAGATGGGGCGGGGGTCCAAGAGACCCAGTACTTC	CATSRDGAGVQETQYF
.	TRBV13	TRBJ2-7	.	TGTGCCAGCAGCTTAGCCCAGGGTCGGAGGGGGCCCAACGAGCAGTACTTC	CASSLAQGRRGPNEQYF
.	TRBV4-1	TRBJ1-5	.	TGCGCCAGCAGCCAAGGTCAGGGGACGGGCAATCAGCCCCAGCATTTT	CASSQGQGTGNQPQHF
TRBD1	TRBV28	TRBJ2-1	few	TGTGCCAGCAGTCCCGGGGCAGGGGGTAAGAATGAGCAGTTCTTC	CASSPGAGGKNEQFF
.	TRBV21-1	TRBJ1-2	once	TGTGCCACCACCCTGGGCATATCAACGGGAAGAGAAATCTATGGCTACACCTTC	CATTLGISTGREIYGYTF
TRBD1	TRBV11-3	TRBJ1-4	.	TGTGCCAGCAGCCACAAACAGGGGAAGGTGGGAGAAAAACTGTTTTTT	CASSHKQGKVGEKLFF
.	TRBV6-1	TRBJ1-1	.	TGTACCTCTAGAGAGAACATGAACACTGAAGCTTTCTTT	CTSRENMNTEAFF
.	TRBV18	TRBJ2-7	.	TGTGCCAGCTCACCGATCCGGGTACAGGACCTCTTGAAGGGCTACGAGCAGTACTTC	CASSPIRVQDLLKGYEQYF
TRBD1	TRBV13	TRBJ1-5	.	TGTGCCAGCAGCTTGCCCCCTCCGACAGGGGACAAAAGCAATCAGCCCCAGCATTTT	CASSLPPPTGDKSNQPQHF
TRBD2	TRBV7-8	TRBJ2-3	.	TGTGCCAGCAGCCAGCTAGCGGGGCCTAGCACAGATACGCAGTATTTT	CASSQLAGPSTDTQYF
TRBD1	TRBV5-4	TRBJ2-5	few	TGTGCCAGCAGCGTACAGGGGGCGGGAGAGACCCAGTACTTC	CASSVQGAGETQYF
TRBD1	TRBV7-2	TRBJ2-1	.	TGTGCCAGCAGCCTCTGGGGACAGGGGGTATCCCTATCCTACAATGAGCAGTTCTTC	CASSLWGQGVSLSYNEQFF
.	TRBV18	TRBJ1-1	few	TGTGCCAGCCTCCAGGGTTCCAACACTGAAGCTTTCTTT	CASLQGSNTEAFF
.	TRBV4-1	TRBJ1-1	.	TGCGCCAGCAGCCAGCACCTCCAGGGAGGAACTGAAGCTTTCTTT	CASSQHLQGGTEAFF
.	TRBV29-1	TRBJ1-2	.	TGCAGCGTCCCCATTTTCCATGGAGCTAACTATGGCTACACCTTC	CSVPIFHGANYGYTF
TRBD1	TRBV5-1	TRBJ2-7	.	TGCGCCAGCAGCTCCCCGGGACAGGGATACGAGCAGTACTTC	CASSSPGQGYEQYF
.	TRBV7-2	TRBJ2-1	.	TGTGCCAGCAGCTTAGAGAGGTCAAGGGGTGAGCAGTTCTTC	CASSLERSRGEQFF
.	TRBV30	TRBJ1-2	.	TGTGCCTGGAGGCCCCGGGACACCAATGGCTACACCTTC	CAWRPRDTNGYTF
.	TRBV6-1	TRBJ1-5	.	TGTGCCAGCAGTGATGAGCAGCCCCAGCATTTT	CASSDEQPQHF
TRBD1	TRBV29-1	TRBJ1-1	few	TGCAGCGGGGAGGGACAGGGGTTTATGAACACTGAAGCTTTCTTT	CSGEGQGFMNTEAFF
TRBD2	TRBV20-1	TRBJ2-1	.	TGCAGTGTTGCGGGAGAGGGTGAGCAGTTCTTC	CSVAGEGEQFF
TRBD2	TRBV27	TRBJ2-2	once	TGTGCCAGCAGTTCCGGGACTAGCGGCACCGGGGAGCTGTTTTTT	CASSSGTSGTGELFF
.	TRBV5-5	TRBJ1-2	.	TGTGCCAGCAGCTTGGGGGAGTGGAGCTATGGCTACACCTTC	CASSLGEWSYGYTF
TRBD2	TRBV19	TRBJ2-1	.	TGTGCCAGTAGTCCTCAGTGGCGGGAGATAGGCAATGAGCAGTTCTTC	CASSPQWREIGNEQFF
.	TRBV11-2	TRBJ2-2	.	TGTGCCAGCAGCCCCGGTTTGCTGGGGGCCGGTGAGGGGGAGCTGTTTTTT	CASSPGLLGAGEGELFF
.	TRBV6-1	TRBJ1-2	.	TGTGCCAGCAGTGCAGACAGTACCGGGAACTATGGCTACACCTTC	CASSADSTGNYGYTF